A single sample is the source of the 30 T cell receptor beta chains below, sequenced in a study of blood T cell repertoires in COVID-19. Produced via immunoSEQ multiplex PCR; TCRdb's table is partial and in-frame only. This sample yields about 150,000 clones, of which more than 65% are seen a single time; about 8.9% belongs to the top ten. Sample: peripheral blood. These TCRs come from a woman between 45 and 65 years old with acute or convalescent COVID-19.

The J gene is TRBJ1-6, the V gene TRBV5-1, with TRBD1 identical over 7 bases. The germline V gene has CDR1 SGHRS and CDR2 YFSETQ. CDR3 length: 16 residues. J lost 7 bases, V lost 1 base, and 8 bases had no gene match. CDR3 sequence reads: CASSLISGTVNSPLHF. In DNA, the CDR3 is TGCGCCAGCAGCTTGATCTCCGGGACAGTCAATTCACCCCTCCACTTT.

V usage is TRBV4-3 and J usage is TRBJ2-2; 8 bases fit TRBD1. CDR3 length equals 18 residues. The V segment lost 3 bases and the J segment 1 base; nucleotides outside the gene matches: 10. Germline V gives CDR1 LGHNA, CDR2 YSLEER. CDR3 sequence reads: CASSQETTGVLNTGELFF. The CDR3 bases are TGCGCCAGCAGCCAGGAAACGACAGGGGTTCTGAACACCGGGGAGCTGTTTTTT.

V and J are TRBV18 and TRBJ2-1; tentatively, D is TRBD2 (6 bases). The CDR3 contains 16 residues. CDR1 and CDR2 from the germline V gene are KGHSH and LQKENI. V lost 3 bases to trimming and J lost 8 bases, with 20 bases between them. The CDR3: CASSPPPGTGGYEQFF. CDR3 in DNA: TGTGCCAGCTCACCCCCCCCCGGGACTGGTGGGTATGAGCAGTTCTTC. The whole variable domain, filled in from reference TRBV18 and TRBJ2-1, reads NAGVMQNPRHLVRRRGQEARLRCSPMKGHSHVYWYRQLPEEGLKFMVYLQKENIIDESGMPKERFSAEFPKEGPSILRIQQVVRGDSAAYFCASSPPPGTGGYEQFFGPGTRLTVL.

This clone was detected a few times. The gene calls are TRBV6-5 and TRBJ2-2, with D possibly TRBD1 on 5 matching bases. Trimming took 2 bases from V and 6 from J, leaving 10 bases between them. Germline CDR1 is MNHEY and CDR2 is SVGAGI. The CDR3 loop spans 14 amino acids. The CDR3 nucleotides read TGTGCCAGCAGTTACACAGGTGTATCCGGGGAGCTGTTTTTT. The encoded protein is CASSYTGVSGELFF.

The gene calls are TRBV7-2 and TRBJ2-7; 7 bases map to TRBD1. Trimming at V came to 5 bases and at J to 5 bases, leaving 9 bases not matched to a gene. CDR3 length: 14 residues. CDR1 is SGHTA and CDR2 is FQGNSA in the germline V gene. This CDR3 reads CASSPRQGIHEQYF. Here the CDR3 DNA reads TGTGCCAGCAGCCCAAGACAGGGTATCCACGAGCAGTACTTC.

The chain links TRBV21-1 to TRBJ2-2; the table assigns TRBD1, which was not confirmed against the DNA. TRBV21-1 counts as a pseudogene. The CDR3 runs 19 residues. This chain's CDR3 is CASSKVGLPPSTNTGELFF. The CDR3 bases are TGTGCCAGCAGCAAAGTGGGCCTACCCCCGTCTACGAACACCGGGGAGCTGTTTTTT.

The chain recombines TRBV15 with TRBJ2-7; D is undetermined. The germline CDR1 and CDR2 sequences are LNHNV and YYDKDF (reference sequence). Trimming shortened V by 1 base and J by 1 base, and 8 bases separated the two germline ends. The CDR3 covers 14 residues. The CDR3 sequence is CATSRGGPSYEQYF. The CDR3, as DNA: TGTGCCACCAGCAGAGGAGGTCCGTCCTACGAGCAGTACTTC.

This clone appeared a few times. This chain joins TRBV5-5 and TRBJ1-2; the match to TRBD1 covers 7 bases. J lost 1 base, V lost 4 bases, and 7 bases had no gene match. The CDR3 loop spans 15 amino acids. Germline-derived CDR1 and CDR2 are SGHKS and YYEKEE (reference sequence). CDR3 nucleotides: TGTGCCAGCAGCGCGGACAGGCAACTTAACTATGGCTACACCTTC. Amino acids: CASSADRQLNYGYTF.

The chain employs TRBV20-1 and TRBJ1-4; tentative D call: TRBD1 (6 bases). The V gene's germline CDR1 is DFQATT and CDR2 SNEGSKA (reference sequence). The CDR3 consists of 11 residues. V lost 3 bases, J lost 10 bases, and 9 bases lay in between. The CDR3 bases are TGCAGTGCTAGTTTGGACAGAAAACTGTTTTTT. It is translated as CSASLDRKLFF.

The count of this clone is one. V gene TRBV5-1 combines with J gene TRBJ1-3, with 10 nucleotides matching TRBD1. This CDR3 is built from 19 residues. CDR1 is SGHRS and CDR2 is YFSETQ in the germline V gene. With V trimmed by 0 bases and J by 0 bases, 9 bases remained unmatched. DNA of the CDR3: TGCGCCAGCAGCTTGGGGACAGGGGGAAGGGGTGACTCTGGAAACACCATATATTTT. Translated, it gives CASSLGTGGRGDSGNTIYF. The full variable domain, its missing parts supplied by reference TRBV5-1 and TRBJ1-3, is KAGVTQTPRYLIKTRGQQVTLSCSPISGHRSVSWYQQTPGQGLQFLFEYFSETQRNKGNFPGRFSGRQFSNSRSEMNVSTLELGDSALYLCASSLGTGGRGDSGNTIYFGEGSWLTVV.

This chain joins TRBV28 and TRBJ2-1; 7 positions agree with TRBD1. Per the germline V gene, CDR1 is MDHEN and CDR2 is SYDVKM. This CDR3 has 15 residues. Unmatched junction bases numbered 12, after V lost 5 bases and J lost 8 bases. The CDR3 region has the DNA TGTGCCAGCAGTCCCCCGGGACAGTCGAACGATGAGCAGTTCTTC. Amino acids: CASSPPGQSNDEQFF.

A single count supports this clone. For the CDR3, the DNA is TGTGCCAGCAGTTACGGGCAGGGGGCGGACGGCTACACCTTC. This translates into CASSYGQGADGYTF. The chain is built from TRBV6-5 and TRBJ1-2, with 8 nucleotides matching TRBD1. Germline loops: CDR1 MNHEY, CDR2 SVGAGI. The V gene end was trimmed by 2 bases and the J gene end by 8 bases; junction bases not matched to a gene: 7. The CDR3 consists of 14 residues.

The genes are TRBV10-3 and TRBJ2-1; 7 bases map to TRBD1. V was pared by 2 bases and J by 0 bases, with 7 bases of the junction left unmatched. Germline V gene data show CDR1 as ENHRY and CDR2 as SYGVKD. The CDR3 length is 17 residues. The chain's CDR3 is CAISEPPTGTSYNEQFF. The CDR3 DNA follows: TGTGCCATCAGTGAGCCCCCGACAGGGACCTCCTACAATGAGCAGTTCTTC.

The gene calls are TRBV12-3 or TRBV12-4 and TRBJ2-3; weak D call: TRBD1 (6 bases). The V and J ends lost 5 bases and 4 bases respectively, with 7 bases between them. The CDR3 covers 12 residues. In nucleotides, the CDR3 is TGTGCCAGCAGTACAGGGTCAGATACGCAGTATTTT. Encoded protein: CASSTGSDTQYF.

The chain links TRBV19 to TRBJ2-5, with D possibly TRBD1 on 7 matching bases. This CDR3 has 14 amino acids. V was pared by 5 bases and J by 1 base, with 11 bases between. CDR1 and CDR2 from the germline V gene are LNHDA and SQIVND (reference sequence). For the CDR3, the DNA is TGTGCCAGTAGTGGAGGGACAGCCCAAGAGACCCAGTACTTC. Its translation: CASSGGTAQETQYF.

This clone was counted a single time. The chain is built from TRBV4-1 and TRBJ1-1; TRBD1 matches 7 bases. J was trimmed by 3 bases and V by 6 bases; bases with no gene match: 4. The CDR3 consists of 13 residues. Germline lookup yields CDR1 MGHRA and CDR2 YSYEKL. The CDR3 reads CASSDRVYTEAFF. The CDR3 DNA sequence: TGCGCCAGCAGTGACAGGGTCTACACTGAAGCTTTCTTT.

This clone was counted once. The V call is TRBV7-2, the J call TRBJ1-3; D not certain. Germline CDR1 SGHTA, CDR2 FQGNSA. Trimming took 1 base from V and 0 from J, leaving 7 bases between them. This CDR3 has 15 residues. The CDR3 protein is CASSLDWSSGNTIYF. CDR3 sequence (DNA): TGTGCCAGCAGCTTAGATTGGAGCTCTGGAAACACCATATATTTT.

The chain employs TRBV28 and TRBJ1-2; tentatively, D is TRBD1 (5 bases). The CDR3 consists of 12 residues. The V end lost 6 bases, the J end lost 5 bases, and 10 bases lay between the germline ends. The V gene's germline CDR1 is MDHEN and CDR2 SYDVKM. The CDR3 here is CASSRQPYGYTF. The CDR3 DNA reads TGTGCCAGCAGCCGACAGCCTTATGGCTACACCTTC.

The chain uses TRBV27 and TRBJ1-2; possibly TRBD1 for D (5 bases). The CDR3 spans 13 residues. V gave up 10 bases and J gave up 6 bases, with 18 bases separating them. Germline lookup yields CDR1 MNHEY and CDR2 SMNVEV (reference sequence). The CDR3 spells CANQTQGKDGYTF. CDR3 DNA sequence: TGTGCCAACCAAACTCAGGGAAAAGATGGCTACACCTTC.

The chain uses TRBV7-8 and TRBJ2-5, with a weak D call TRBD1 (5 bases). The CDR3 has 15 residues. V was clipped by 1 base and J by 4 bases, with 13 bases between them. Per the germline V gene, CDR1 is SGHVS and CDR2 is FQNEAQ. The DNA of the CDR3 is TGTGCCAGCAGCTTAGGGGGCGGCAGGCCAGAGACCCAGTACTTC. This codes for CASSLGGGRPETQYF. The full variable domain, its missing parts supplied by reference TRBV7-8 and TRBJ2-5, is GAGVSQSPRYKVAKRGQDVALRCDPISGHVSLFWYQQALGQGPEFLTYFQNEAQLDKSGLPSDRFFAERPEGSVSTLKIQRTQQEDSAVYLCASSLGGGRPETQYFGPGTRLLVL.

This chain uses TRBV27 with TRBJ1-2; 9 nucleotides line up with TRBD1. Per the germline V gene, CDR1 is MNHEY and CDR2 is SMNVEV (reference sequence). The CDR3 length is 15 residues. V shed 5 bases, J shed 7 bases, and the junction held 11 bases outside the gene matches. The CDR3 bases are TGTGCCAGCAGTCAACGAGGGACAGGGTTGGGTGGCTACACCTTC. Translation gives CASSQRGTGLGGYTF.

The chain links TRBV5-1 to TRBJ2-1; D is perhaps TRBD2 (6 bases). V lost 4 bases to trimming and J lost 4 bases, with 24 bases between them. Germline V gene sequence: CDR1 SGHRS, CDR2 YFSETQ. The CDR3 has 18 amino acids. The CDR3 reads CASSKSALSGGPYNEQFF. As DNA, the CDR3 is TGCGCCAGCAGCAAATCTGCTCTATCAGGAGGGCCTTACAATGAGCAGTTCTTC.

This clone has only one observation. J is TRBJ1-3 and V is TRBV12-5; 7 nucleotides line up with TRBD1. V shed 6 bases and J 0 bases; nucleotides not matched to a gene: 5. Per germline, CDR1 LGHNT and CDR2 FRNRAP. The length of the CDR3 is 15 residues. CDR3 protein: CASGRDSSSGNTIYF. CDR3 in DNA: TGTGCTAGTGGCAGGGACAGCAGCTCTGGAAACACCATATATTTT.

V and J are TRBV10-3 and TRBJ1-3, with TRBD1 matching over 11 bases. The V gene end was trimmed by 4 bases and the J gene end by 2 bases; junction bases not matched to a gene: 7. The CDR3 sequence is 17 residues long. Per germline, CDR1 ENHRY and CDR2 SYGVKD. CDR3 loop: CAISASPGQGAGNTIYF. CDR3 in DNA: TGTGCCATCAGTGCATCGCCGGGACAGGGGGCTGGAAACACCATATATTTT.

The gene calls are TRBV4-2 and TRBJ2-7, with 10 positions matching TRBD2. V shed 0 bases and J 2 bases; nucleotides not matched to a gene: 7. The CDR3 has 17 amino acids. Germline assignment: CDR1 LGHNA and CDR2 YNFKEQ. The CDR3 region is CASSQELNGLAAYEQYF. The DNA for the CDR3 is TGTGCCAGCAGCCAAGAGCTTAATGGACTAGCGGCCTACGAGCAGTACTTC.

The rearrangement uses TRBV6-6 and TRBJ2-3; TRBD2 aligns across 9 bases. J gave up 8 bases and V 5 bases, and 11 bases lay outside the gene matches. CDR3 length: 15 amino acids. Germline CDR1 and CDR2: MNHNY and SVGAGI (reference sequence). The CDR3, as DNA: TGTGCCAGCAGTCCGACCGCGGGAGGGCGGGGTACGCAGTATTTT. This encodes CASSPTAGGRGTQYF.

The J gene is TRBJ2-1, the V gene TRBV7-2, with 7 bases identical to TRBD1. The CDR3 loop spans 13 amino acids. Losses at the gene ends were 5 bases for V and 7 bases for J; bases not matched to a gene: 5. The V gene's germline CDR1 is SGHTA and CDR2 FQGNSA. The CDR3, as DNA: TGTGCCAGCAGCCAGACAGGGATTAATGAGCAGTTCTTC. Translation: CASSQTGINEQFF. Full variable domain (outside the CDR3, taken from reference TRBV7-2 and TRBJ2-1): GAGVSQSPSNKVTEKGKDVELRCDPISGHTALYWYRQSLGQGLEFLIYFQGNSAPDKSGLPSDRFSAERTGGSVSTLTIQRTQQEDSAVYLCASSQTGINEQFFGPGTRLTVL.

This rearrangement joins TRBV28 to TRBJ1-4; weak D call: TRBD1 (6 bases). Trimming removed 8 bases from V and 3 bases from J, with 13 bases in between. The CDR3 is 14 amino acids. Germline CDR1 reads MDHEN; CDR2 reads SYDVKM. CDR3 sequence (DNA): TGTGCCAGCTACTCACAGGGTCCTAATGAAAAACTGTTTTTT. It codes for CASYSQGPNEKLFF.

The rearrangement links TRBV7-2 to TRBJ2-5; 8 bases are a match to TRBD2. Germline lookup yields CDR1 SGHTA and CDR2 FQGNSA. V shed 1 base, J shed 1 base, and the junction held 8 bases outside the gene matches. This CDR3 is 17 amino acids long. The CDR3 is CASSLGLLAGIQETQYF. The CDR3 DNA is TGTGCCAGCAGCTTAGGTCTTTTAGCGGGGATCCAAGAGACCCAGTACTTC.

The chain combines TRBV5-1 with TRBJ1-1; TRBD1 agrees at 8 bases. The ends lost 0 bases at V and 1 base at J; junction bases unmatched: 11. The germline V gene encodes CDR1 SGHRS and CDR2 YFSETQ. CDR3 length: 18 amino acids. The CDR3 DNA reads as TGCGCCAGCAGCTTGGGGCAGGGGGCTAATATTCCGAACACTGAAGCTTTCTTT. It codes for CASSLGQGANIPNTEAFF.